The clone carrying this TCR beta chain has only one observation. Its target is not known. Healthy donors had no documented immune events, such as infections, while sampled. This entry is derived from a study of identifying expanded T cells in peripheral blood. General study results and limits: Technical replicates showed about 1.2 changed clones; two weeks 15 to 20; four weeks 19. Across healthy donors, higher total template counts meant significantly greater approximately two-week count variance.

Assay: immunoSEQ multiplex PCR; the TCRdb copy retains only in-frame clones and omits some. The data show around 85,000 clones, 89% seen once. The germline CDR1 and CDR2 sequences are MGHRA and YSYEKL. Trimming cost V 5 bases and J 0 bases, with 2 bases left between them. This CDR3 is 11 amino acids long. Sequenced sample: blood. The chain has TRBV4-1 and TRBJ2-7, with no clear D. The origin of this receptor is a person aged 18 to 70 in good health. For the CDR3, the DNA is TGCGCCAGCAGCGGCTCCTACGAGCAGTACTTC. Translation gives CASSGSYEQYF.